This T cell receptor (beta chain) is drawn from a study of regulatory T cells in long-lasting Graves disease. Time point noted: newly diagnosed GD, antithyroid drugs for less than 3 months. TCR sequences were obtained from RNA taken from PBMCs. Construction of the TCR beta libraries employed iRepertoire HTBI primers in conjunction with Arm-PCR of CDR3 regions. Under the authors' procedure: Across the samples, identification revealed approximately 66 TRBV and 11 to 15 TRBJ segments. TCRdb reprocessed the multiplex PCR reads via MiXCR and lists one record per CDR3 protein. TCRdb's processing, not the authors' own work, is the source of the V and J calls. In the table there are under 800,000 distinct CDR3 sequences, about 15% of which are singletons. Germline-derived CDR1 and CDR2 are LNHDA and SQIVND (reference sequence). This CDR3 spans 14 amino acids. The V and J ends lost 7 bases and 6 bases respectively, with 19 bases between them.

These same records also appear under a second study, on T cells in Graves' hyperthyroidism and ophthalmopathy.

Source: peripheral blood mononuclear cells (PBMCs), taken at new diagnosis, from a patient treated with antithyroid drugs. This TCR was recovered from a woman younger than 45 with Graves disease. V and J are TRBV19 and TRBJ2-7; the D gene is possibly TRBD1 (6 bases). As DNA, the CDR3 is TGTGCCAGTAAAGGGTCAGGGGTGATTCGCGAGCAGTACTTC. This encodes CASKGSGVIREQYF.